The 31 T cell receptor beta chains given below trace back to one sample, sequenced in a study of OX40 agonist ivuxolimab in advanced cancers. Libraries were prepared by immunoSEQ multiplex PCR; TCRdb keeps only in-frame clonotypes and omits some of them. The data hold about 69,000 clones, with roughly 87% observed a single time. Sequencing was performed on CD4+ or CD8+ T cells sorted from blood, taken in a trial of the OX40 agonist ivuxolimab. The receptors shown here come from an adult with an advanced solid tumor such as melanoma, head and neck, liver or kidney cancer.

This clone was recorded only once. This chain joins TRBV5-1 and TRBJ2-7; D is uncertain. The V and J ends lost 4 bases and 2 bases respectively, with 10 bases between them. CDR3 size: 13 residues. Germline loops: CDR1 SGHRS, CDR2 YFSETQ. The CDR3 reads CASSRGQTYEQYF. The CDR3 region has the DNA TGCGCCAGCAGCCGTGGGCAGACCTACGAGCAGTACTTC.

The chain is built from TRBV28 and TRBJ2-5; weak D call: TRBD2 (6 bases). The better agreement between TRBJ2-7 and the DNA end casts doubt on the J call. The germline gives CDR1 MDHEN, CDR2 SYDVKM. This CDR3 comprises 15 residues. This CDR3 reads CASSLASEGSYEQYF. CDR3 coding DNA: TGTGCCAGCAGTTTGGCCTCGGAGGGCTCCTACGAGCAGTACTTC.

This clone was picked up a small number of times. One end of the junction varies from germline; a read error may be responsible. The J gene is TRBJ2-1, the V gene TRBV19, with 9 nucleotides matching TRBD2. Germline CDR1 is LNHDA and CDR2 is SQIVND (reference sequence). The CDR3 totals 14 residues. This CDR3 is CASRIAGDLGEQFF. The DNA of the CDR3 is TGTGCCAGTAGGATAGCGGGAGATTTAGGTGAGCAGTTCTTC. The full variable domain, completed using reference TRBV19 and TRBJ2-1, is DGGITQSPKYLFRKEGQNVTLSCEQNLNHDAMYWYRQDPGQGLRLIYYSQIVNDFQKGDIAEGYSVSREKKESFPLTVTSAQKNPTAFYLCASRIAGDLGEQFFGPGTRLTVL.

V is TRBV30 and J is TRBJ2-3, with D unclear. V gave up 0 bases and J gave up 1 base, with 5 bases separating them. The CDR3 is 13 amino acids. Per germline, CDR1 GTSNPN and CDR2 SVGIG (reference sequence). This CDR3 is CAWSVKGTDTQYF. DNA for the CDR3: TGTGCCTGGAGTGTAAAGGGCACAGATACGCAGTATTTT.

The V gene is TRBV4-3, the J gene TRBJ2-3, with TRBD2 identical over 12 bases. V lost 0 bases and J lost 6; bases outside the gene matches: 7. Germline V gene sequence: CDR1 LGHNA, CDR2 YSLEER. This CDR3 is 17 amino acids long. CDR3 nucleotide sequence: TGCGCCAGCAGCCAAGATAGGCCTAGCGGGGGGGCGGATACGCAGTATTTT. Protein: CASSQDRPSGGADTQYF.

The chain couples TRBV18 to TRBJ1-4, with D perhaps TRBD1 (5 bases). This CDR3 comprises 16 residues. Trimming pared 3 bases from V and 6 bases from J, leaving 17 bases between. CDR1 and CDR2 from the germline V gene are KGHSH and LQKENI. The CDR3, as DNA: TGTGCCAGCTCACCTCCCTTAGGAGTGGGGGATGAAAAACTGTTTTTT. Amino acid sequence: CASSPPLGVGDEKLFF.

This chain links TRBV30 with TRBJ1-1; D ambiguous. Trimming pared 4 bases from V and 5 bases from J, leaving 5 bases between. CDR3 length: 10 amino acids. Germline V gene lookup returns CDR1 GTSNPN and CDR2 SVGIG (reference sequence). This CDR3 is CAWKRTEAFF. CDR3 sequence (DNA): TGTGCCTGGAAAAGGACTGAAGCTTTCTTT.

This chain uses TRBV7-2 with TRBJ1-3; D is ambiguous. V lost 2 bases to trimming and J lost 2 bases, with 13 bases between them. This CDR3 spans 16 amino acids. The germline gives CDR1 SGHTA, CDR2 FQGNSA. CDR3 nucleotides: TGTGCCAGCAGCTTAAGTCCCACGGGGACTGGAAACACCATATATTTT. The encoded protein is CASSLSPTGTGNTIYF.

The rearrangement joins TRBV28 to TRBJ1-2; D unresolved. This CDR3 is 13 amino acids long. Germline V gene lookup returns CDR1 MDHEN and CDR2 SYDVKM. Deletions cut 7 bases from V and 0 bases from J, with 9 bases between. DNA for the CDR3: TGTGCCAGCAAGGCGGCGACTAACTATGGCTACACCTTC. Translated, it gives CASKAATNYGYTF.

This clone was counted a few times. CDR3 sequence (DNA): TGTGCCAGCAGCCCATACAGCCGGAGCAATCAGCCCCAGCATTTT. It yields the protein CASSPYSRSNQPQHF. The V and J genes are TRBV2 and TRBJ1-5; D gene uncertain. The CDR3 sequence is 15 residues long. Trimming left V 6 bases short and J 1 base short, with 13 bases between. Germline loops: CDR1 SNHLY, CDR2 FYNNEI.

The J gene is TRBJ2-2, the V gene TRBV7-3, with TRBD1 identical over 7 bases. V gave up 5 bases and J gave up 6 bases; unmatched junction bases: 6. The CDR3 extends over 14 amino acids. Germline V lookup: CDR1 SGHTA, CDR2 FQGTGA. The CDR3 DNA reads TGTGCCAGCAGCCCCTCGGGACAGCCCGGGGAGCTGTTTTTT. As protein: CASSPSGQPGELFF.

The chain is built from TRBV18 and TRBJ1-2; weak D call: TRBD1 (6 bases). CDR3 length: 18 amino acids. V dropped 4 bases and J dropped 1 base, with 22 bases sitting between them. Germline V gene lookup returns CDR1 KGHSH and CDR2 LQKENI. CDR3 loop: CASSRTTGARARNYGYTF. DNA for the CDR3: TGTGCCAGCTCACGAACGACAGGTGCCCGTGCCCGTAACTATGGCTACACCTTC.

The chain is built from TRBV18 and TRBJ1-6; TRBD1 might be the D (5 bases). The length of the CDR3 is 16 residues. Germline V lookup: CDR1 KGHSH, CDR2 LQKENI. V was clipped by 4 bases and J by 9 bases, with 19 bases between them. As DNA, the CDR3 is TGTGCCAGCTCACTCCAGGGTTACAGCTCTCGTTCACCCCTCCACTTT. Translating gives CASSLQGYSSRSPLHF.

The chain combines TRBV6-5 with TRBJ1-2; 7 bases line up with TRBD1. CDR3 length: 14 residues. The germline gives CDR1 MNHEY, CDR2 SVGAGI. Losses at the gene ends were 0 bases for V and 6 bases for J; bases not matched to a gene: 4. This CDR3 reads CASSYSTGTNGYTF. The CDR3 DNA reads TGTGCCAGCAGTTACTCGACAGGGACCAATGGCTACACCTTC.

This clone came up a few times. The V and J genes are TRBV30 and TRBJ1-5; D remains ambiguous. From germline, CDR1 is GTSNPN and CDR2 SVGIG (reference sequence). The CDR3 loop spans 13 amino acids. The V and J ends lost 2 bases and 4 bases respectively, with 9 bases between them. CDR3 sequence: CAWSPTKNQPQHF. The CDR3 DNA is TGTGCCTGGAGTCCTACTAAGAATCAGCCCCAGCATTTT.

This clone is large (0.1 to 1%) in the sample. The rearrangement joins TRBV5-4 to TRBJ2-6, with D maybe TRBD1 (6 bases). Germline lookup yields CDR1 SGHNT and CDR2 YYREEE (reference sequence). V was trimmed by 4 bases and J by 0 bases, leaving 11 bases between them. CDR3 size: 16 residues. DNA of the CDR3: TGTGCCAGCAGCCCGGGACAACCCTCTGGGGCCAACGTCCTGACTTTC. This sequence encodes CASSPGQPSGANVLTF.

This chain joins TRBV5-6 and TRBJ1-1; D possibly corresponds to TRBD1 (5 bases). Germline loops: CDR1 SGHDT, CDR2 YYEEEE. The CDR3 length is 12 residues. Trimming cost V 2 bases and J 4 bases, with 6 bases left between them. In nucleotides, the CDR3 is TGTGCCAGCAGCTTCGGGGGCACTGAAGCTTTCTTT. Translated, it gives CASSFGGTEAFF.

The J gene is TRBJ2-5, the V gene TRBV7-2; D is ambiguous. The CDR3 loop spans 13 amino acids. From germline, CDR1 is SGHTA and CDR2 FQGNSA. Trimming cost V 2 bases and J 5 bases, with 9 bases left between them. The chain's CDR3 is CASSLSFGETQYF. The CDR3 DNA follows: TGTGCCAGCAGCTTATCATTCGGGGAGACCCAGTACTTC.

The DNA for the CDR3 is TGTGCCACATCAAGTACCGGGACAGAAGGTGGAACCTTC. Translating gives CATSSTGTEGGTF. This sequence joins TRBV2 and TRBJ1-2; TRBD1 aligns across 7 bases. The CDR3 is 13 amino acids. Germline CDR1 is SNHLY and CDR2 is FYNNEI. V shed 10 bases and J 14 bases; nucleotides not matched to a gene: 19.

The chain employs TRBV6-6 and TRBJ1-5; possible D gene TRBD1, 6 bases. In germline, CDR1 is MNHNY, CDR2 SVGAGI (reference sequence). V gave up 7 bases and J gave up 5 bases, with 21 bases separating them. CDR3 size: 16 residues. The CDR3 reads CASTGNQGKRYQPQHF. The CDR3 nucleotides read TGTGCCAGCACCGGAAATCAGGGGAAGAGGTATCAGCCCCAGCATTTT.

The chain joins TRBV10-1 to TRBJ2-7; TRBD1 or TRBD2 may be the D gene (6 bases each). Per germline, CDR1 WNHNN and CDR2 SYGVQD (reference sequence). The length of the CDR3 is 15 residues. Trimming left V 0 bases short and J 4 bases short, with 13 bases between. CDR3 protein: CASSESGGLEYEQYF. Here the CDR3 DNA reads TGCGCCAGCAGTGAGTCGGGGGGCCTGGAGTACGAGCAGTACTTC.

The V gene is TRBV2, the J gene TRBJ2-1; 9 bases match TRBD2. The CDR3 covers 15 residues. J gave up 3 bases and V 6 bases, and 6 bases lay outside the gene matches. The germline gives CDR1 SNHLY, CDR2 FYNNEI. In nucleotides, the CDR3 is TGTGCCAGCAGCCCCTTTAGCGGGGGCTACAATGAGCAGTTCTTC. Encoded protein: CASSPFSGGYNEQFF.

The CDR3 reads CASSLSRDPYNEQFF. DNA for the CDR3: TGCGCCAGCAGCTTGTCCAGGGACCCCTACAATGAGCAGTTCTTC. The genes are TRBV5-1 and TRBJ2-1; D possibly uses TRBD1 or TRBD2 (5 bases each). V shed 1 base and J shed 2 bases, with 10 bases lying between them. The CDR3 consists of 15 residues. Per germline, CDR1 SGHRS and CDR2 YFSETQ. Together with reference TRBV5-1 and TRBJ2-1, the CDR3 gives the full variable domain: KAGVTQTPRYLIKTRGQQVTLSCSPISGHRSVSWYQQTPGQGLQFLFEYFSETQRNKGNFPGRFSGRQFSNSRSEMNVSTLELGDSALYLCASSLSRDPYNEQFFGPGTRLTVL.

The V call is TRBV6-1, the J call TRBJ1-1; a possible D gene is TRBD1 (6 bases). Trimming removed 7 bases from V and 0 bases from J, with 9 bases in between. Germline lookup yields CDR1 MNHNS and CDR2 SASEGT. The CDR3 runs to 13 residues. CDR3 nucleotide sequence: TGTGCCAGCAACAGGGAGGTGAACACTGAAGCTTTCTTT. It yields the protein CASNREVNTEAFF.

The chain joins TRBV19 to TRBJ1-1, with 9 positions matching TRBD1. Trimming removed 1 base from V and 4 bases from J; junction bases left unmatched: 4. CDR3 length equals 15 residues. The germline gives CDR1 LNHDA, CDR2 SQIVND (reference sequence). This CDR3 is CASSIGGTGFTEAFF. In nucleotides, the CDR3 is TGTGCCAGTAGTATAGGTGGGACAGGGTTCACTGAAGCTTTCTTT.

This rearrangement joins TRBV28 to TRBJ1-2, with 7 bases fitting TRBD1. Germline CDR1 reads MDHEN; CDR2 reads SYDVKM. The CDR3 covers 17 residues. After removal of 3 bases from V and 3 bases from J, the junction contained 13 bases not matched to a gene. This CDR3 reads CASSLAGRDSADYGYTF. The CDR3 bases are TGTGCCAGCAGTTTGGCCGGGCGGGACAGCGCGGACTATGGCTACACCTTC.

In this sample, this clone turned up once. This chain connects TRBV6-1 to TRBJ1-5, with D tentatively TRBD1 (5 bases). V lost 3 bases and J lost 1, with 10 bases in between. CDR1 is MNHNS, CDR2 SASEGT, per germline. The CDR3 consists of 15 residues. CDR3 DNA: TGTGCCAGCAGTGACTCAGGGCTGAGCAATCAGCCCCAGCATTTT. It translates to CASSDSGLSNQPQHF.

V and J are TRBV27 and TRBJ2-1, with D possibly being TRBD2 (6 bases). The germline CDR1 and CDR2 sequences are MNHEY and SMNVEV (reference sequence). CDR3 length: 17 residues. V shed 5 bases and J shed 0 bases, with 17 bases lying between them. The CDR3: CASSDRRGGSSYNEQFF. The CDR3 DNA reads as TGTGCCAGCAGTGACCGGCGAGGAGGGAGCTCCTACAATGAGCAGTTCTTC.

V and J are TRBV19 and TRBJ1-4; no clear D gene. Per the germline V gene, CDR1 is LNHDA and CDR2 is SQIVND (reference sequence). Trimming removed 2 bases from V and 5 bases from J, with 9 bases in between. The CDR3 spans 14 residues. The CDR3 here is CASSISLSNEKLFF. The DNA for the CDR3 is TGTGCCAGTAGTATAAGTCTGAGCAATGAAAAACTGTTTTTT. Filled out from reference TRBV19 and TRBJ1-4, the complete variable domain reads DGGITQSPKYLFRKEGQNVTLSCEQNLNHDAMYWYRQDPGQGLRLIYYSQIVNDFQKGDIAEGYSVSREKKESFPLTVTSAQKNPTAFYLCASSISLSNEKLFFGSGTQLSVL.

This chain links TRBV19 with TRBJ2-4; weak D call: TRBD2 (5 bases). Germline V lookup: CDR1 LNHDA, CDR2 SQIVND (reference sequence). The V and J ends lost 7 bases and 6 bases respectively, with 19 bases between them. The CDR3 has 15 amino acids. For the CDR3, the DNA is TGTGCCAGTACCCCCGAGGGAACCCGGGGAAACATTCAGTACTTC. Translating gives CASTPEGTRGNIQYF.

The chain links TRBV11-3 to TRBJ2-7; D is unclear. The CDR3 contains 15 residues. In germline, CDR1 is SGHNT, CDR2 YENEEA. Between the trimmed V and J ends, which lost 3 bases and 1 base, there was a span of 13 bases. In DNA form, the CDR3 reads TGTGCCAGCAGCTTCTTCAAGGCAGAGTCCTACGAGCAGTACTTC. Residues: CASSFFKAESYEQYF.